This entry features one T cell receptor beta chain sequence. Its antigen remains undetermined. No base qualities exist here, and no much larger clone lies one base off it. The CDR3 sequence holds 11 residues, the cysteine and phenylalanine included. Only the CDR3 DNA is retained, 33 bases long and in frame from the first base. CDR1 and CDR2 are read off the germline V gene as MDHEN and SYDVKM. V loses 2 bases of germline sequence and J loses 6 bases, and the interval between the two ends is 5 bases. The collaborating institutions used their own protocols to collect whole blood in K2EDTA tubes. For TCRbeta analysis, collaborator samples were shipped as frozen whole blood, as isolated PBMCs, or as DNA extracted from either sample type. TCRbeta CDR3 regions were amplified from genomic DNA by means of the immunoSEQ Assay, a bias-controlled multiplex PCR. Turning to the authors' computational methods: The number of nucleated cells in each sample was estimated by amplification of reference gene primers within the assay. To quantify the absolute abundance of each unique TCRbeta CDR3 rearrangement, sequence reads were collapsed and filtered. For each sample, productive Simpson clonality was calculated by taking the square root of Simpson's diversity index across productive rearrangements. Entries here come from immuneACCESS through TCRdb and include only in-frame sequences with V and J called. Some clones fail to appear in such tables; in the studies checked, an unresolved V gene covers under half of the shortfall, and the cause of the remainder is unknown. The V and J calls and clone size are taken from that table; D and trimming were inferred from the DNA. For this sample there are roughly 130,000 clones; about 87% appear just once. The top ten clonotypes cover around 3.6% of the sample.

The sample is drawn from a study of blood T cell repertoires in COVID-19 (dated by TCRdb to the early 2020s). At the level of the whole study: The collaborator samples originated in the United States, Italy and Spain and spanned the acute and convalescent phases of COVID-19. The material from the prospective study consisted of cDNA or gDNA derived from T cells, B-cell-depleted T cells, or PBMCs. Deeply sampled blood TCRbeta repertoires from subjects exposed to, actively infected with, or recovered from COVID-19 were included in the dataset. The repertoires were released in a freely available public database intended as a resource for research on the immune response to SARS-CoV-2. The samples were drawn from the first 160 participants of the ongoing ImmuneRACE study and from 1,254 subjects provided by 6 global collaborators. Sample metadata almost always included a de-identified subject ID, COVID-19 status, age in years and sex. HLA class I and class II types, where available, came from metadata supplied by the sample provider rather than from assay-based typing.

Overall study results and their limits: The quantity of clinical and demographic metadata differed by source and by participant and was supplied without curation.

The specimen sequenced was peripheral blood. The receptor was derived from a woman aged 55 to 70 with acute or convalescent COVID-19. In this chain, TRBV28 is recombined with TRBJ2-7; no D gene can be assigned with confidence. DNA sequence: TGTGCCAGCAGTTTACTTTCCGAGCAGTACTTC. Its protein is CASSLLSEQYF.